Presented here are 2 T cell receptor beta chains from one specimen sequenced in a study of Graves' ophthalmopathy and Graves' hyperthyroidism. CDR3 regions of TCR beta were amplified from RNA transcripts. Second-round multiplex PCR came after a first-round RT-PCR that employed HTBI primers. TCRdb ran MiXCR on the multiplex PCR reads and lists one entry per CDR3 protein. Counted here are 650,000 to 900,000 distinct CDR3 sequences, 40% occurring once; the ten biggest clones make up about 40%. Sequencing input: peripheral blood. These receptors came from an adult man with Graves' ophthalmopathy.

V and J are TRBV20-1 and TRBJ1-4; no reliable D call. Per germline, CDR1 DFQATT and CDR2 SNEGSKA (reference sequence). V lost 0 bases, J lost 4 bases, and 12 bases lay in between. The CDR3 is 15 amino acids. CDR3 region: CSARDSGQSNEKLFF. In nucleotides, the CDR3 is TGCAGTGCTAGAGATAGTGGGCAAAGTAATGAAAAACTGTTTTTT.

This clonotype appeared a single time. This rearrangement joins TRBV7-9 to TRBJ1-2; no clear D. Trimming left V 1 base short and J 13 bases short, with 7 bases between. The CDR3 length is 10 residues. Germline V gene data show CDR1 as SEHNR and CDR2 as FQNEAQ (reference sequence). The CDR3 reads CASSLGRTTF. The DNA of the CDR3 is TGTGCCAGCAGCTTAGGGAGGACCACCTTC.